The following is a T cell receptor beta chain sequence with its context. The data derive from a study of blood T cell repertoires in COVID-19. The wider study: Samples of COVID-19 (acute and convalescent) were obtained from the United States, Italy and Spain.

V trimming: 6 bases; J trimming: 4 bases; junction bases outside the gene matches: 19. From germline, CDR1 is MNHEY and CDR2 SMNVEV (reference sequence). The CDR3 is 19 amino acids. Sequencing was performed with immunoSEQ multiplex PCR; in TCRdb, only in-frame clones are kept and a portion is missing. The table has about 290,000 clones, around four fifths seen once. The specimen sequenced was peripheral blood. This rearrangement joins TRBV27 to TRBJ1-2, with TRBD1 identical over 11 bases. The clonotype was recovered from a woman in her forties or fifties with active or convalescent COVID-19. CDR3 sequence: CASSPWGTVGQGAPYGYTF. In DNA form, the CDR3 reads TGTGCCAGCAGCCCATGGGGGACCGTCGGACAGGGGGCCCCCTATGGCTACACCTTC.